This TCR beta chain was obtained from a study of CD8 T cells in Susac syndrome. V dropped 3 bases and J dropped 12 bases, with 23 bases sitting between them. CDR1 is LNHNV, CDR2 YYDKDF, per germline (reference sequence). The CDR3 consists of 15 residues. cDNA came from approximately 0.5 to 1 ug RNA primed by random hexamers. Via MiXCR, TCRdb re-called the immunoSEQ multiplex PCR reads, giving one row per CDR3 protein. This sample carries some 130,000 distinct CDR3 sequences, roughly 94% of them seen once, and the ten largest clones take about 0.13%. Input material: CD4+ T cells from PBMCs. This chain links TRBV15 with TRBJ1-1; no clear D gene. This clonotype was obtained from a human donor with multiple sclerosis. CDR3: CATSSPDPAASYSFF. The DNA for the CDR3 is TGTGCCACCAGCAGCCCTGACCCAGCCGCCTCGTATTCTTTCTTT.